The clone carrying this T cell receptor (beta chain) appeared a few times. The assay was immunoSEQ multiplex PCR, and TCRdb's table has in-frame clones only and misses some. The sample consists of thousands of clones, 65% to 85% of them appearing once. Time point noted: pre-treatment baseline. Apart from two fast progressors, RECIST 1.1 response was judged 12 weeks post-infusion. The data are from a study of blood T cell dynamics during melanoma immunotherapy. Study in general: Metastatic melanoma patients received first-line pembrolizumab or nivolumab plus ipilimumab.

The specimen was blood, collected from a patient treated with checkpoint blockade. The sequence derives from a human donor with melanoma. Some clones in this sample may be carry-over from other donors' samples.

The CDR3 here is CASSWDSGLLANYGYTF. For the CDR3, the DNA is TGTGCCAGCAGCTGGGACTCAGGGTTACTAGCTAACTATGGCTACACCTTC. The chain employs TRBV5-4 and TRBJ1-2; D is possibly TRBD1 (5 bases). This CDR3 has 17 residues. The ends were cut back, 3 bases at V and 0 bases at J, with 18 bases in the middle. The V gene's germline CDR1 is SGHNT and CDR2 YYREEE (reference sequence).